A single sample is the source of the 21 T cell receptor beta chains below, sequenced in a study of CD8 T cells in Susac syndrome. An amount of RNA that ranged from roughly 0.45 to 1 ug was reverse transcribed with random hexamers. MiXCR, applied by TCRdb to the immunoSEQ multiplex PCR reads, yields one record per CDR3 protein. The table has more than 150,000 distinct CDR3 sequences, approximately 93% seen once. The sequenced sample was CD8+ T cells from PBMCs. These receptors were taken from a human donor with multiple sclerosis.

The chain links TRBV13 to TRBJ1-2; 8 nucleotides match TRBD1. Germline V gives CDR1 PRHDT, CDR2 FYEKMQ (reference sequence). V gave up 4 bases and J gave up 7 bases; unmatched junction bases: 11. This CDR3 is 15 amino acids long. Here the CDR3 DNA reads TGTGCCAGCAGCTCCCGGGCGGACAGGGAGCGTGGCTACACCTTC. It encodes CASSSRADRERGYTF.

The chain links TRBV27 to TRBJ1-5, with TRBD1 identical over 7 bases. V lost 5 bases and J lost 3; bases outside the gene matches: 4. The CDR3 extends over 14 amino acids. Germline lookup yields CDR1 MNHEY and CDR2 SMNVEV (reference sequence). The CDR3 DNA is TGTGCCAGCAGTGTACAGGGGTCCAATCAGCCCCAGCATTTT. Residues: CASSVQGSNQPQHF.

This clonotype was counted a few times. This rearrangement joins TRBV13 to TRBJ1-2, with D possibly TRBD1 on 6 matching bases. CDR1 is PRHDT and CDR2 is FYEKMQ in the germline V gene (reference sequence). Trimming removed 5 bases at V and 2 bases at J, with 12 bases between. The CDR3 extends over 14 amino acids. CDR3 amino acids: CASSPQGGNYGYTF. CDR3 in DNA: TGTGCCAGCAGCCCACAGGGAGGAAACTATGGCTACACCTTC.

The rearrangement links TRBV5-4 to TRBJ2-7; D call uncertain. V shed 4 bases and J shed 2 bases, with 16 bases lying between them. Germline assignment: CDR1 SGHNT and CDR2 YYREEE (reference sequence). CDR3 size: 15 residues. CDR3 DNA: TGTGCCAGCAGCCGACTGGGCGAGGCCACCTACGAGCAGTACTTC. This sequence encodes CASSRLGEATYEQYF.

V is TRBV6-6 and J is TRBJ2-2; weak D call: TRBD1 (5 bases). From germline, CDR1 is MNHNY and CDR2 SVGAGI (reference sequence). The CDR3 covers 16 residues. V gave up 4 bases and J gave up 0 bases, with 12 bases separating them. In nucleotides, the CDR3 is TGTGCCAGCAGTTCCACCGTGACAGCGAACACCGGGGAGCTGTTTTTT. Amino acid sequence: CASSSTVTANTGELFF.

The chain links TRBV11-3 to TRBJ2-4; D possibly uses TRBD1 or TRBD2 (5 bases each). V lost 0 bases and J 0 bases, leaving 9 bases between the germline ends. This CDR3 has 16 residues. Germline V lookup: CDR1 SGHNT, CDR2 YENEEA. In DNA, the CDR3 is TGTGCCAGCAGCTTAGAGGGACCCTTAGCCAAAAACATTCAGTACTTC. Translating gives CASSLEGPLAKNIQYF.

The chain has TRBV21-1 and TRBJ1-1. TRBV21-1 is shown as a pseudogene. This CDR3 region has 13 residues. The CDR3 DNA is TGTGCCAGCAGCAAAGTTTTGGGCACTGAAGCTTTCTTT. This encodes CASSKVLGTEAFF.

The genes are TRBV27 and TRBJ2-7, with 11 bases identical to TRBD1. The CDR3 extends over 14 amino acids. CDR1 is MNHEY, CDR2 SMNVEV, per germline (reference sequence). The V and J ends lost 5 bases and 6 bases, in that order; junction bases with no gene match: 6. As DNA, the CDR3 is TGTGCCAGCAGTCCTTGGACAGGGGGCGGCGAGCAGTACTTC. Translating it yields CASSPWTGGGEQYF.

This clonotype appeared a few times. This chain links TRBV29-1 with TRBJ2-7; 7 nucleotides line up with TRBD1. Trimming cost V 6 bases and J 7 bases; bases outside gene matches: 12. The germline CDR1 and CDR2 sequences are SQVTM and ANQGSEA. CDR3 length equals 13 residues. CDR3 sequence (DNA): TGCAGCGTCGATTACAGGGGTTCAGAAGAGCAGTACTTC. It codes for CSVDYRGSEEQYF.

V and J are TRBV9 and TRBJ2-1; D tentatively reads TRBD1 or TRBD2 (5 bases each). The germline V gene has CDR1 SGDLS and CDR2 YYNGEE. This CDR3 contains 12 residues. Trimming cost V 0 bases and J 10 bases, with 8 bases left between them. The CDR3 spells CASSVAEGEQFF. CDR3 coding DNA: TGTGCCAGCAGCGTAGCTGAGGGGGAGCAGTTCTTC.

This clonotype appeared a single time. V gene TRBV7-9 combines with J gene TRBJ2-7, with 8 bases matching TRBD1. Germline CDR1 reads SEHNR; CDR2 reads FQNEAQ (reference sequence). The CDR3 extends over 12 amino acids. V dropped 4 bases and J dropped 5; count of bases not matched to a gene: 1. CDR3 in DNA: TGTGCCAGCAGCTCGACAGGGGACGAGCAGTACTTC. It yields the protein CASSSTGDEQYF.

This rearrangement joins TRBV5-5 to TRBJ2-2; D ambiguous. The germline V gene encodes CDR1 SGHKS and CDR2 YYEKEE (reference sequence). CDR3 length: 14 residues. The V end was cut by 4 bases, the J end by 1 base, with 8 bases between. In nucleotides, the CDR3 is TGTGCCAGCAGCCTTCCACGGAACACCGGGGAGCTGTTTTTT. It translates to CASSLPRNTGELFF.

This rearrangement joins TRBV13 to TRBJ2-7; the match to TRBD1 covers 9 bases. Germline CDR1 and CDR2: PRHDT and FYEKMQ (reference sequence). This CDR3 region has 15 residues. Trimming at V came to 5 bases and at J to 0 bases, leaving 5 bases not matched to a gene. The CDR3 here is CASSPGTGPSYEQYF. In DNA form, the CDR3 reads TGTGCCAGCAGCCCCGGGACAGGGCCCTCCTACGAGCAGTACTTC.

The V call is TRBV7-9, the J call TRBJ2-7; D possibly corresponds to TRBD1 (6 bases). The CDR3 length is 15 residues. V lost 1 base and J lost 3, with 13 bases in between. Looked up from germline, CDR1 is SEHNR and CDR2 is FQNEAQ (reference sequence). This chain's CDR3 is CASSLDAGALYEQYF. CDR3 coding DNA: TGTGCCAGCAGCTTAGACGCAGGGGCCCTCTACGAGCAGTACTTC.

CDR3 loop: CASSSGQGLSGNTIYF. CDR3 coding DNA: TGTGCCAGCAGCTCGGGACAGGGTTTGTCAGGAAACACCATATATTTT. The chain links TRBV7-9 to TRBJ1-3; TRBD1 aligns across 9 bases. The germline V gene has CDR1 SEHNR and CDR2 FQNEAQ (reference sequence). This CDR3 contains 16 residues. V dropped 4 bases and J dropped 4; count of bases not matched to a gene: 8.

The gene calls are TRBV20-1 and TRBJ1-5, with D perhaps TRBD1 (5 bases). The CDR3 length is 15 residues. Germline CDR1 and CDR2: DFQATT and SNEGSKA (reference sequence). Deletions cut 2 bases from V and 7 bases from J, with 18 bases between. This chain's CDR3 is CSARSSGTSSQPQHF. CDR3 nucleotides: TGCAGTGCTAGATCCTCCGGGACGTCCAGCCAGCCCCAGCATTTT.

This clonotype was seen just once. The rearrangement uses TRBV27 and TRBJ1-2; TRBD1 is a possible D gene (5 bases). This CDR3 is built from 11 residues. The germline V and J ends were trimmed by 5 bases and 6 bases, with 7 bases remaining between them. In germline, CDR1 is MNHEY, CDR2 SMNVEV (reference sequence). The CDR3 DNA follows: TGTGCCAGCAGTCGAGGGGATGGCTACACCTTC. Its translation: CASSRGDGYTF.

This clonotype appeared a single time. V gene TRBV29-1 combines with J gene TRBJ2-7; tentative D call: TRBD1 (6 bases). Deletions cut 3 bases from V and 3 bases from J, with 12 bases between. The CDR3 runs to 13 residues. Per germline, CDR1 SQVTM and CDR2 ANQGSEA. CDR3 nucleotides: TGCAGCGTTGAGCAGGGGAAACGCTACGAGCAGTACTTC. Encoded protein: CSVEQGKRYEQYF.

This rearrangement joins TRBV12-3 or TRBV12-4 to TRBJ2-7; TRBD1 matches at 7 bases. The J segment lost 2 bases and the V segment lost 5 bases, leaving 6 bases of the junction unmatched. The CDR3 consists of 14 residues. CDR3 DNA: TGTGCCAGCAGTCCCTCCGGGACAGCCTACGAGCAGTACTTC. It specifies CASSPSGTAYEQYF.

The chain has TRBV15 and TRBJ2-1; possibly TRBD2 for D (6 bases). CDR1 and CDR2 from the germline V gene are LNHNV and YYDKDF (reference sequence). The CDR3 spans 16 residues. Trimming shortened V by 0 bases and J by 3 bases, and 12 bases separated the two germline ends. The CDR3 is CATSRDRDFDYNEQFF. Written as DNA, the CDR3 is TGTGCCACCAGCAGAGATCGGGACTTCGACTACAATGAGCAGTTCTTC.

The J gene is TRBJ2-3, the V gene TRBV27; no clear D gene. Germline V lookup: CDR1 MNHEY, CDR2 SMNVEV (reference sequence). The CDR3 loop spans 14 amino acids. V was cut by 3 bases and J by 7 bases, with 14 bases left in between. The CDR3 bases are TGTGCCAGCAGTTTGAAGGCTGAAGCAAATACGCAGTATTTT. Its translation is CASSLKAEANTQYF.